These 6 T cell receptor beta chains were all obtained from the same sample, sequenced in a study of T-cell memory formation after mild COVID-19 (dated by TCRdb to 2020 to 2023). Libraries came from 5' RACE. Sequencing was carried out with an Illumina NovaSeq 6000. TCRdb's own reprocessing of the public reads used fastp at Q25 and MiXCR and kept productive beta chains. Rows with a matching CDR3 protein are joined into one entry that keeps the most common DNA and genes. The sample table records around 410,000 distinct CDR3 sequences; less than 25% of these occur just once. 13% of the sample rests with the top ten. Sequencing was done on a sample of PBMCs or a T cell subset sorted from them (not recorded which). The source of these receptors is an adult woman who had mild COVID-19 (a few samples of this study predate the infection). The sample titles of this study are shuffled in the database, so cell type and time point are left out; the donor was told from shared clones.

The CDR3 nucleotides read TGTGCCAGCAGCTATGGGACAGGGTCTCTCTACGAGCAGTACTTC. Translation gives CASSYGTGSLYEQYF. The chain couples TRBV6-6 to TRBJ2-7; TRBD1 matches 9 bases. In germline, CDR1 is MNHNY, CDR2 SVGAGI (reference sequence). This CDR3 is built from 15 residues. V gave up 6 bases and J gave up 3 bases; unmatched junction bases: 9.

CDR3 in DNA: TGTGCCAGCAGCCCAGTTAACCAAGAGACCCAGTACTTC. This gives the protein CASSPVNQETQYF. The chain joins TRBV7-9 to TRBJ2-5; D not resolved. This CDR3 comprises 13 residues. Germline CDR1 and CDR2: SEHNR and FQNEAQ (reference sequence). V was trimmed by 5 bases and J by 0 bases, leaving 7 bases between them.

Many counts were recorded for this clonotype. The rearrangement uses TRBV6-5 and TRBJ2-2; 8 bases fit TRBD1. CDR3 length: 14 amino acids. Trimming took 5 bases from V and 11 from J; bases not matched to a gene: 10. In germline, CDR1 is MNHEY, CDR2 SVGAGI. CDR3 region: CASSRVQGASELFF. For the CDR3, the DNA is TGTGCCAGCAGTAGGGTCCAGGGGGCGAGCGAGCTGTTTTTT.

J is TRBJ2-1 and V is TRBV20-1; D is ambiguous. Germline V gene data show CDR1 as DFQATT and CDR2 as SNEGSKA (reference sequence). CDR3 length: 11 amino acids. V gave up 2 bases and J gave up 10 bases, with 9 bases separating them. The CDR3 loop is CSARSSREQFF. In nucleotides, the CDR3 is TGCAGTGCTAGATCCTCCCGGGAGCAGTTCTTC.

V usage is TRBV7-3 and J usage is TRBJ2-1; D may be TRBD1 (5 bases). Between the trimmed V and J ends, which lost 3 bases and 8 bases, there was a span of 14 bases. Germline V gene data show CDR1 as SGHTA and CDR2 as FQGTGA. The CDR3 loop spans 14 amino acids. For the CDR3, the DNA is TGTGCCAGCAGCTTCAGGGCCCGGGCGGATGAGCAGTTCTTC. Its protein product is CASSFRARADEQFF.

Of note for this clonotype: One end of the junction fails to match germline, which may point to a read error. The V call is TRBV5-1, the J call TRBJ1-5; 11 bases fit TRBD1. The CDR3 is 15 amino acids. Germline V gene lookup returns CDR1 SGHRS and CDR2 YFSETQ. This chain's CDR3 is CASRLDRGPGQPQHF. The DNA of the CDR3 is TGCGCCAGCAGGTTGGACAGGGGGCCGGGGCAGCCCCAGCATTTT.